What follows are 6 T cell receptor beta chains derived from one specimen sequenced in a study of T cells in Graves' hyperthyroidism and ophthalmopathy. Amplification of TCR beta CDR3 regions used RNA as the template. During a first-round RT-PCR of the TCR CDR3, the HTBI primer set was used. TCRdb itself ran the multiplex PCR reads through MiXCR, one entry per CDR3 protein. The sample lists around 400,000 distinct CDR3 sequences; 20% to 25% were seen once. Material: blood. These receptors came from a middle-aged man with Graves' hyperthyroidism.

This clonotype was observed a few times. The chain links TRBV20-1 to TRBJ1-5; D perhaps matches TRBD1 (6 bases). Trimming removed 3 bases at V and 0 bases at J, with 12 bases between. CDR3 length equals 15 residues. CDR1 is DFQATT, CDR2 SNEGSKA, per germline (reference sequence). The CDR3 loop is CSASRAGASNQPQHF. The CDR3 DNA sequence: TGCAGTGCTAGTAGGGCAGGGGCTAGCAATCAGCCCCAGCATTTT.

To note about this clonotype: One base away lies a much larger clone, so this may be a sequencing read error. The rearrangement links TRBV28 to TRBJ1-2; D gene unclear. The CDR3 has 13 amino acids. CDR1 MDHEN and CDR2 SYDVKM come from the germline V gene. CDR3 sequence: CASSLGREVGYSF. As DNA, the CDR3 is TGTGCCAGCAGTTTGGGAAGGGAGGTTGGCTACAGCTTC.

This clonotype was found a few times. V and J are TRBV30 and TRBJ1-2; D may be TRBD1 (6 bases). V dropped 5 bases and J dropped 8 bases, with 21 bases sitting between them. The germline V gene encodes CDR1 GTSNPN and CDR2 SVGIG (reference sequence). CDR3 length: 14 amino acids. CDR3 protein: CAWVQTGPARGYTF. CDR3 nucleotides: TGTGCCTGGGTTCAGACAGGCCCGGCCAGGGGCTACACCTTC.

There are a few counts of this clonotype. This may be a read error, as it is one base from a much larger clone. CDR3 nucleotides: TGTGCCAGCGTCGGAGAGACCCAGTACTTC. This encodes CASVGETQYF. The V call is TRBV6-1, the J call TRBJ2-5; D is undetermined. Germline CDR1 and CDR2: MNHNS and SASEGT. The CDR3 sequence is 10 residues long. V lost 8 bases, J lost 4 bases, and 5 bases lay in between.

This clonotype has only a few counts. The rearrangement joins TRBV19 to TRBJ2-7; perhaps TRBD2 as D (6 bases). CDR3 size: 16 residues. Germline V gives CDR1 LNHDA, CDR2 SQIVND (reference sequence). V lost 5 bases and J 0 bases, leaving 17 bases between the germline ends. CDR3 coding DNA: TGTGCCAGTAGTCCGAGGGATGGAGGGAACTCCTACGAGCAGTACTTC. Its protein is CASSPRDGGNSYEQYF.

This clonotype was observed at least ten times. The chain couples TRBV2 to TRBJ2-3; 13 bases are shared with TRBD2. CDR1 SNHLY and CDR2 FYNNEI come from the germline V gene. V dropped 6 bases and J dropped 2; count of bases not matched to a gene: 2. This CDR3 has 15 residues. The CDR3 bases are TGTGCCAGCAGAGGGACTAGCGGGACCACAGATACGCAGTATTTT. Protein sequence: CASRGTSGTTDTQYF. Together with reference TRBV2 and TRBJ2-3, the CDR3 gives the full variable domain: EPEVTQTPSHQVTQMGQEVILRCVPISNHLYFYWYRQILGQKVEFLVSFYNNEISEKSEIFDDQFSVERPDGSNFTLKIRSTKLEDSAMYFCASRGTSGTTDTQYFGPGTRLTVL.